This record looks at one T cell receptor (beta chain) sequence and its context. As handled by the study authors: Amplifying reference gene primers gave estimates of nucleated cell counts. Using immunoSEQ multiplex PCR, the repertoire was profiled, and TCRdb retains in-frame clones only, with some absent. V and J calls and clone size are those listed in that table; D and trimming were worked out from the DNA. The sample lists roughly 260,000 clones, about 91% occurring once. The Seattle patients, enrolled during active infection, were followed longitudinally. The data were taken from a study of blood T cell repertoires in COVID-19. Study-level background: Acute and convalescent COVID-19 specimens originated in the United States, Italy and Spain. T cells, B-cell-depleted T cells, or PBMCs supplied cDNA or gDNA.

CDR1 is SGHVS, CDR2 FNYEAQ, per germline. Trimming took 1 base from V and 5 from J; bases not matched to a gene: 9. This CDR3 contains 17 residues. This sequence was found in a person aged 18 to 29 with COVID-19, enrolled during active disease. This chain connects TRBV7-6 to TRBJ2-7; 12 nucleotides line up with TRBD2. Source material: peripheral blood. CDR3: CASSLVPTSGSGNEQYF. The CDR3 DNA reads as TGTGCCAGCAGCTTAGTTCCGACTAGCGGGAGTGGAAACGAGCAGTACTTC. The full variable domain, its missing parts supplied by reference TRBV7-6 and TRBJ2-7, is GAGVSQSPRYKVTKRGQDVALRCDPISGHVSLYWYRQALGQGPEFLTYFNYEAQQDKSGLPNDRFSAERPEGSISTLTIQRTEQRDSAMYRCASSLVPTSGSGNEQYFGPGTRLTVT.